The TCR beta chain under discussion was sequenced for a study of neurological immune-mediated disorders. Study conclusions and caveats: In HTLV-1-associated myelopathy, TCR clonal expansion was greatest, whereas multiple sclerosis had the least, falling below healthy controls.

Germline V gene lookup returns CDR1 SGHTA and CDR2 FQGNSA. Trimming cost V 5 bases and J 16 bases, with 14 bases left between them. The CDR3 is 11 residues long. This clonotype came up many times. Its antigen is still unknown. Synthesis of cDNA was accomplished via 5'RACE employing 10-nucleotide random UMIs. TCRdb redid the calling of the 5' RACE reads with MiXCR, one entry per CDR3 protein. The sample contains about 53,000 distinct CDR3 sequences, about 15% of which appear only once. Unsorted libraries were prepared from 2 million PBMCs that had been stored at -80 C. The sequenced sample was PBMCs. V is TRBV7-2 and J is TRBJ2-2, with D possibly called TRBD1 or TRBD2 (5 bases each). The source of this sequence is a man in his fifties or sixties in good health. CDR3 DNA sequence: TGTGCCAGCAGCCTGGGGGTCTCTTGGTTTTTT. Protein: CASSLGVSWFF.